These T cell receptor beta chains were read from a single sample in a study of CD8+ T cells in alopecia areata. The protocol was immunoSEQ multiplex PCR, while the TCRdb copy is restricted to in-frame clones and leaves out a portion. In the table there are 150,000 to 250,000 clones, roughly three fifths of which are singletons. The source material was CD4+ T cells sorted from blood, sampled at week 4, from a patient treated with tofacitinib. These receptors were obtained from a human donor with alopecia areata. Each CDR3 is given with its conserved first and last residue. A D gene is named only where the DNA matches it firmly. Expanded clones get a size class; other rows say once, few or many, or leave the size out.

J: TRBJ2-1
V: TRBV4-1
size: .
D: .
DNA: TGCGCCAGCAGCCAAGAAAACAGGGTAACGGATGAGCAGTTCTTC
CDR3: CASSQENRVTDEQFF

J: TRBJ1-2
V: TRBV29-1
size: .
D: .
DNA: TGCAGCGTTGACCCATTCGGGGGCTACACCTTC
CDR3: CSVDPFGGYTF

J: TRBJ1-2
V: TRBV18
size: .
D: .
DNA: TGTGCCAGCTCCCTGGAACCTGAAGATGGCTACACCTTC
CDR3: CASSLEPEDGYTF

J: TRBJ1-2
V: TRBV27
size: .
D: .
DNA: TGTGCCAGCAGTTTATCAGGAGGGCAGGGCTACACCTTC
CDR3: CASSLSGGQGYTF

J: TRBJ1-1
V: TRBV30
size: .
D: TRBD1
DNA: TGTGCCTGGAGTGGGAGGGGGCGGAAAACTGAAGCTTTCTTT
CDR3: CAWSGRGRKTEAFF

J: TRBJ1-5
V: TRBV5-1
size: .
D: TRBD1
DNA: TGCGCCAGCAGCCCCGGGACAGTAAATCAGCCCCAGCATTTT
CDR3: CASSPGTVNQPQHF

J: TRBJ1-2
V: TRBV6-5
size: .
D: .
DNA: TGTGCCAGCAGTCTCGAGTGGGACGGTCCCTATGGCTACACCTTC
CDR3: CASSLEWDGPYGYTF

J: TRBJ1-6
V: TRBV30
size: .
D: .
DNA: TGTGCCTGGACAGGGTCGGTGGAGAATTCACCCCTCCACTTT
CDR3: CAWTGSVENSPLHF

J: TRBJ2-6
V: TRBV30
size: .
D: .
DNA: TGTGCCTGGACCAGGCAGGTCTTGGGGGCCGGGGCCAACGTCCTGACTTTC
CDR3: CAWTRQVLGAGANVLTF

J: TRBJ2-4
V: TRBV6-5
size: .
D: TRBD1
DNA: TGTGCCAGCAGTCCGGGACAGGGTATGACCATTCAGTACTTC
CDR3: CASSPGQGMTIQYF

J: TRBJ1-1
V: TRBV29-1
size: few
D: TRBD1
DNA: TGCAGCGCCCTTGACAGGGGGAACACTGAAGCTTTCTTT
CDR3: CSALDRGNTEAFF

J: TRBJ2-5
V: TRBV19
size: .
D: TRBD2
DNA: TGTGCCAGTAGTAGGAGTAGCGGGGTGGAGACCCAGTACTTC
CDR3: CASSRSSGVETQYF

J: TRBJ1-2
V: TRBV28
size: few
D: .
DNA: TGTGCCATAGATGGCTACACCTTC
CDR3: CAIDGYTF

J: TRBJ2-3
V: TRBV30
size: .
D: .
DNA: TGTGCCTGGAGTGCGACTAGTAGGTTAGGGGATACGCAGTATTTT
CDR3: CAWSATSRLGDTQYF

J: TRBJ1-2
V: TRBV6-5
size: .
D: TRBD1
DNA: TGTGCCAGCAGACCCGGGACAGGGAAAGGCTACACCTTC
CDR3: CASRPGTGKGYTF